The sequence of this TCR beta chain was determined in a study of blood T cell repertoires in COVID-19. Study at large: COVID-19 samples, acute and convalescent, were from the United States, Italy and Spain.

Original processing methods: Estimation of nucleated cell counts was performed using reference gene primer amplification. Sequencing was performed with immunoSEQ multiplex PCR; in TCRdb, only in-frame clones are kept and a portion is missing. V, J and clone size are those of that table, while D and trimming were read from the DNA. The data hold roughly 300,000 clones, with 91% observed a single time. The CDR3 contains 16 residues. Germline V gene data show CDR1 as SEHNR and CDR2 as FQNEAQ (reference sequence). With 5 bases clipped from V and 4 bases from J, the junction kept 9 bases outside the gene matches.

The sample taken for sequencing was peripheral blood. This receptor was taken from a woman aged 25 to 39 with COVID-19, enrolled during active disease. The chain recombines TRBV7-9 with TRBJ1-1, with TRBD1 identical over 11 bases. The CDR3 region is CASSPGQGDASTEAFF. CDR3 in DNA: TGTGCCAGCAGCCCGGGACAGGGGGATGCAAGCACTGAAGCTTTCTTT.